This T cell receptor beta chain is from a study of blood T cell repertoires in COVID-19. About the study: The study drew acute and convalescent COVID-19 samples from the United States, Italy and Spain. PBMCs, B-cell-depleted T cells, or T cells were the source of the cDNA or gDNA that made up the material.

Original processing notes: Quantification of nucleated cells was approximated via reference gene primer amplification. Sequenced by immunoSEQ multiplex PCR; TCRdb stores in-frame clones only, minus some. V and J calls and clone size are given by that table; D and trimming were obtained from the DNA. This table has about 140,000 clones, more than 75% appearing once. The CDR3 consists of 13 residues. The germline V gene encodes CDR1 SGHDT and CDR2 YYEEEE. V was cut by 4 bases and J by 3 bases, with 11 bases left in between. The chain joins TRBV5-6 to TRBJ2-7; weak D call: TRBD1 (6 bases). The specimen sequenced was peripheral blood. This TCR was recovered from a woman aged 40-49 years with acute or convalescent COVID-19. The CDR3 here is CASSRDMGYEQYF. In nucleotides, the CDR3 is TGTGCCAGCAGCCGGGACATGGGCTACGAGCAGTACTTC. Full variable domain (remainder filled in from reference TRBV5-6 and TRBJ2-7): DAGVTQSPTHLIKTRGQQVTLRCSPKSGHDTVSWYQQALGQGPQFIFQYYEEEERQRGNFPDRFSGHQFPNYSSELNVNALLLGDSALYLCASSRDMGYEQYFGPGTRLTVT.